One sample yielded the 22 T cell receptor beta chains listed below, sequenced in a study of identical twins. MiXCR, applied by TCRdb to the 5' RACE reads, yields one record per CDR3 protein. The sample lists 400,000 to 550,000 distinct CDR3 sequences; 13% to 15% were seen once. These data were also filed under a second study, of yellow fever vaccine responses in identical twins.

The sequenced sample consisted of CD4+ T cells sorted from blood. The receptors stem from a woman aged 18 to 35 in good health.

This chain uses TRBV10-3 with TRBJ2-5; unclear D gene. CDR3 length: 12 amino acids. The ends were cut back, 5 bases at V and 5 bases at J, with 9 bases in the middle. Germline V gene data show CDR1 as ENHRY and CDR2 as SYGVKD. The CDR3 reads CAISQVEETQYF. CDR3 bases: TGTGCCATCAGTCAGGTTGAGGAGACCCAGTACTTC.

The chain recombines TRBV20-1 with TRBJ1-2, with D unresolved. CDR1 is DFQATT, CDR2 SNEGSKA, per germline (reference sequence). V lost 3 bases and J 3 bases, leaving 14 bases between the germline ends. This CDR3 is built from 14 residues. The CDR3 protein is CSARARTADYGYTF. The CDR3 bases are TGCAGTGCTAGGGCCCGGACCGCCGACTATGGCTACACCTTC.

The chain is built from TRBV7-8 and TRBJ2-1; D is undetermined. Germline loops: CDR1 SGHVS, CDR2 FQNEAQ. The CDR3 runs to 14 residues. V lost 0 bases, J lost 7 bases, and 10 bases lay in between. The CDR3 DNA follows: TGTGCCAGCAGCTTAGCGCTAGGGAATAATGAGCAGTTCTTC. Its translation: CASSLALGNNEQFF.

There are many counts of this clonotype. The CDR3 DNA follows: TGTGCCAGCAGCCAAGAGGGGAGGATGTTTTTT. Its translation is CASSQEGRMFF. The V gene is TRBV3-1, the J gene TRBJ1-4; no firm D call. The CDR3 totals 11 residues. V was trimmed by 0 bases and J by 15 bases, leaving 8 bases between them. CDR1 is LGHDT, CDR2 YNNKEL, per germline (reference sequence).

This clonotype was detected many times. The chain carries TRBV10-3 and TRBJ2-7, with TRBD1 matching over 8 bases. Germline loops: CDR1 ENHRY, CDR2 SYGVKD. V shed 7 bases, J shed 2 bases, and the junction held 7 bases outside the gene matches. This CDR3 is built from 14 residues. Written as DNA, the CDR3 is TGTGCCATCAAGACCGGACAGGGAACCTACGAGCAGTACTTC. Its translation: CAIKTGQGTYEQYF.

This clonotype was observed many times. DNA for the CDR3: TGCAGTGCCGACTACTCCATAAACAATGAGCAGTTCTTC. Protein: CSADYSINNEQFF. The chain employs TRBV20-1 and TRBJ2-1; tentatively, D is TRBD2 (5 bases). Trimming shortened V by 6 bases and J by 5 bases, and 14 bases separated the two germline ends. CDR1 is DFQATT, CDR2 SNEGSKA, per germline (reference sequence). The CDR3 loop spans 13 amino acids.

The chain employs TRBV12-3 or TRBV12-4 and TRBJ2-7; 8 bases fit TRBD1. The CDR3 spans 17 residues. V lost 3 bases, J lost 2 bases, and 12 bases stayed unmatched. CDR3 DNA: TGTGCCAGCAGTTTGTCCTTCGGTCCGGGACAGGCCTACGAGCAGTACTTC. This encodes CASSLSFGPGQAYEQYF.

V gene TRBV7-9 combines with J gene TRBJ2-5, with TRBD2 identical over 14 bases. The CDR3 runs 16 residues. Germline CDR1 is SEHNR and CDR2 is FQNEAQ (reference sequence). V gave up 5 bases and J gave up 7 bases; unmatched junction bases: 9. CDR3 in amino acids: CASSTTSGRAKRTQYF. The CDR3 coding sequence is TGTGCCAGCAGCACGACTAGCGGGAGGGCCAAGAGGACCCAGTACTTC.

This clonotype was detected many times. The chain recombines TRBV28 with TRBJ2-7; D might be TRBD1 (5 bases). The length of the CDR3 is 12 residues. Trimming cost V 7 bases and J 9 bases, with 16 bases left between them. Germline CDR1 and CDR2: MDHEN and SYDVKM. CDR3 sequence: CASTEAGKGQYF. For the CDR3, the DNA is TGTGCCAGCACCGAAGCAGGGAAGGGGCAGTACTTC.

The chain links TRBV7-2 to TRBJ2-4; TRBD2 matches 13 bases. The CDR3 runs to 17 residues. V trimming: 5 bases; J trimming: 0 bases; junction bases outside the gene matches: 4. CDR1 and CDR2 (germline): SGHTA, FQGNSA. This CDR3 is CASSPGLAGLAKNIQYF. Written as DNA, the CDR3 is TGTGCCAGCAGCCCGGGACTAGCGGGATTAGCCAAAAACATTCAGTACTTC.

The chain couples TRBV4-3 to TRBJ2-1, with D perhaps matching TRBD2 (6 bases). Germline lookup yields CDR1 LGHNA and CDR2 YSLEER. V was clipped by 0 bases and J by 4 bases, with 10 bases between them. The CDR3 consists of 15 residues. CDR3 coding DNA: TGCGCCAGCAGCCAAGAGTGGCGGGGTTACAATGAGCAGTTCTTC. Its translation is CASSQEWRGYNEQFF.

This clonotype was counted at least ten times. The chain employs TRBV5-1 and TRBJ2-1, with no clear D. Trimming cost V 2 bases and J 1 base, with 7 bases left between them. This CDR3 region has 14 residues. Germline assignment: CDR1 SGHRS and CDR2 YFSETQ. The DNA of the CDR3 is TGCGCCAGCAGCTTTACATCTTCCTACAATGAGCAGTTCTTC. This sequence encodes CASSFTSSYNEQFF. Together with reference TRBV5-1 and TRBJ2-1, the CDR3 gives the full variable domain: KAGVTQTPRYLIKTRGQQVTLSCSPISGHRSVSWYQQTPGQGLQFLFEYFSETQRNKGNFPGRFSGRQFSNSRSEMNVSTLELGDSALYLCASSFTSSYNEQFFGPGTRLTVL.

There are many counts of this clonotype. The CDR3, as DNA: TGTGCCAGCAGCTTAGCCTCCGGGACAAACGAGCAGTACTTC. It encodes CASSLASGTNEQYF. The rearrangement links TRBV7-2 to TRBJ2-7; D might be TRBD1 (6 bases). V was pared by 0 bases and J by 5 bases, with 11 bases between. The CDR3 has 14 residues. The germline gives CDR1 SGHTA, CDR2 FQGNSA.

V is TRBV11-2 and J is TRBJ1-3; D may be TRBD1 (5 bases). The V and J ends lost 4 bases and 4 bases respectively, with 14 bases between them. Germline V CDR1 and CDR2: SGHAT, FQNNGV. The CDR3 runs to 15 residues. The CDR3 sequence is CASSSGALWGNTIYF. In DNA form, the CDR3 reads TGTGCCAGCAGCTCCGGGGCCCTTTGGGGAAACACCATATATTTT.

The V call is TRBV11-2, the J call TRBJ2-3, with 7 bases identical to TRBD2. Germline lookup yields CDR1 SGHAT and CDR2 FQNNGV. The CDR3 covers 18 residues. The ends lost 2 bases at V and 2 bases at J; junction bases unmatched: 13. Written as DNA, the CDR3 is TGTGCCAGCAGCTTATTGCGACTAGCCGCGCGACTCACAGATACGCAGTATTTT. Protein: CASSLLRLAARLTDTQYF.

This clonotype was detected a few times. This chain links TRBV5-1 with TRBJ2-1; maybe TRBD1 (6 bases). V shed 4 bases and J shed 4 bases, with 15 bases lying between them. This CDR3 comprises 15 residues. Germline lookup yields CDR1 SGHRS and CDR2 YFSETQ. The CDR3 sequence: CASSPDSASYNEQFF. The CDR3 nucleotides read TGCGCCAGCAGCCCGGACAGTGCGTCGTACAATGAGCAGTTCTTC. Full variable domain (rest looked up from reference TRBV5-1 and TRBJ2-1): KAGVTQTPRYLIKTRGQQVTLSCSPISGHRSVSWYQQTPGQGLQFLFEYFSETQRNKGNFPGRFSGRQFSNSRSEMNVSTLELGDSALYLCASSPDSASYNEQFFGPGTRLTVL.

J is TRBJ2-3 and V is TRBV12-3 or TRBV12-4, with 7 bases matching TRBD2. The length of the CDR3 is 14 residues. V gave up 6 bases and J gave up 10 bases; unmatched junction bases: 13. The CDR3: CASSPGLLIEPQYF. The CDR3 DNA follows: TGTGCCAGCAGCCCGGGACTACTGATAGAACCGCAGTATTTT.

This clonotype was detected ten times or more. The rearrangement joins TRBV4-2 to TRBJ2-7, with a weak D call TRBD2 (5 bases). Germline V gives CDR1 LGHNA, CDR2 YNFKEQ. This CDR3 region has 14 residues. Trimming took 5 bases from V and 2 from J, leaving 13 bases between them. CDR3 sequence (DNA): TGTGCCAGCAGCAGAAGGACTCCCCCCTACGAGCAGTACTTC. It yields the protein CASSRRTPPYEQYF.

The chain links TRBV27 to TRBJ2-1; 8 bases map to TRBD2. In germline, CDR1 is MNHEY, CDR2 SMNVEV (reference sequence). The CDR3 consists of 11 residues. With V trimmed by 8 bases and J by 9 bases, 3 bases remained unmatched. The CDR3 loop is CASAAGVEQFF. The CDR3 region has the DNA TGTGCCAGCGCAGCGGGAGTTGAGCAGTTCTTC.

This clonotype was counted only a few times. CDR3 sequence: CASRYPGTGGHNEQFF. The CDR3 DNA sequence: TGCGCCAGCAGATATCCCGGGACAGGGGGTCACAATGAGCAGTTCTTC. J is TRBJ2-1 and V is TRBV5-1; 11 bases fit TRBD1. The germline gives CDR1 SGHRS, CDR2 YFSETQ. The CDR3 contains 16 residues. Trimming at V came to 5 bases and at J to 5 bases, leaving 9 bases not matched to a gene. The variable domain in full, with the rest retrieved from reference TRBV5-1 and TRBJ2-1, is KAGVTQTPRYLIKTRGQQVTLSCSPISGHRSVSWYQQTPGQGLQFLFEYFSETQRNKGNFPGRFSGRQFSNSRSEMNVSTLELGDSALYLCASRYPGTGGHNEQFFGPGTRLTVL.

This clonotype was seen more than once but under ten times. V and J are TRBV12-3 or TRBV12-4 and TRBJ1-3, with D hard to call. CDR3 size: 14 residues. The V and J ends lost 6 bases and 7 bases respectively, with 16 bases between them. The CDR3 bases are TGTGCCAGCAGCCCCCCTCGGGCCAGGAACACCATATATTTT. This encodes CASSPPRARNTIYF.

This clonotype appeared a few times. The CDR3 DNA follows: TGTGCCAGCTCACCATTTTCCCCTAGCGGGACGGCAGATACGCAGTATTTT. Translating it yields CASSPFSPSGTADTQYF. The chain is built from TRBV18 and TRBJ2-3, with 9 bases that match TRBD2. Germline lookup yields CDR1 KGHSH and CDR2 LQKENI. This CDR3 has 17 amino acids. V shed 2 bases and J 4 bases; nucleotides not matched to a gene: 10.